These 16 T cell receptor beta chains share one sample of origin, sequenced in a study of CD4 T cells in relation to SARS-CoV-2 and coronaviruses. Before the COVID-19 pandemic, during about 2011-2019, CD4+ T cells were taken from unexposed donors. Isolation of CD4+ T cells took place after nine to ten days in culture. The table came from immunoSEQ multiplex PCR; TCRdb's copy has only in-frame clones and leaves some out. The table lists some 29,000 clones, approximately 78% of them singletons. Their antigen targets remain unknown. Source material: CD4+ T cells from PBMCs, cultured in vitro. Receptors originate from a human donor in good health.

V gene TRBV5-6 combines with J gene TRBJ2-5; 10 bases align to TRBD2. V trimming: 4 bases; J trimming: 2 bases; junction bases outside the gene matches: 5. The CDR3 has 15 amino acids. The germline gives CDR1 SGHDT, CDR2 YYEEEE. CDR3 nucleotide sequence: TGTGCCAGCAGCGTAGGACTAGCGGCTCAAGAGACCCAGTACTTC. It specifies CASSVGLAAQETQYF.

This chain uses TRBV19 with TRBJ2-1; TRBD2 matches at 15 bases. CDR3 length: 16 amino acids. Germline-derived CDR1 and CDR2 are LNHDA and SQIVND (reference sequence). The ends lost 5 bases at V and 7 bases at J; junction bases unmatched: 6. This chain's CDR3 is CASSPGLAGGPNEQFF. CDR3 nucleotide sequence: TGTGCCAGTAGTCCCGGACTAGCGGGAGGGCCTAATGAGCAGTTCTTC.

The V and J genes are TRBV11-2 and TRBJ2-7; D is unclear. Germline CDR1 is SGHAT and CDR2 is FQNNGV. The CDR3 runs 12 residues. Trimming removed 4 bases from V and 2 bases from J, with 6 bases in between. The CDR3 reads CASSWATYEQYF. In nucleotides, the CDR3 is TGTGCCAGCAGCTGGGCCACCTACGAGCAGTACTTC.

V gene TRBV6-6 combines with J gene TRBJ1-2; 7 bases agree with TRBD1. The germline CDR1 and CDR2 sequences are MNHNY and SVGAGI (reference sequence). With V trimmed by 6 bases and J by 0 bases, 4 bases remained unmatched. The CDR3 extends over 14 amino acids. The CDR3 nucleotides read TGTGCCAGCAGCCGACAGGGACCTAACTATGGCTACACCTTC. This codes for CASSRQGPNYGYTF.

J is TRBJ1-2 and V is TRBV5-6; D is unclear. The CDR3 length is 15 residues. Germline values: CDR1 SGHDT, CDR2 YYEEEE. V was clipped by 2 bases and J by 6 bases, with 17 bases between them. CDR3 region: CASSFPEQTLNGYTF. For the CDR3, the DNA is TGTGCCAGCAGCTTCCCGGAACAGACTTTAAATGGCTACACCTTC.

The rearrangement joins TRBV7-8 to TRBJ1-2; TRBD1 might be the D (5 bases). V shed 5 bases and J shed 0 bases, with 16 bases lying between them. The CDR3 spans 16 residues. Germline CDR1 reads SGHVS; CDR2 reads FQNEAQ. The CDR3 DNA sequence: TGTGCCAGCAGCCCGTATGACAGAGCCCCTAACTATGGCTACACCTTC. Its protein product is CASSPYDRAPNYGYTF.

This chain links TRBV20-1 with TRBJ1-2, with TRBD1 as a possible D gene (5 bases). Between the trimmed V and J ends, which lost 6 bases and 8 bases, there was a span of 13 bases. Germline values: CDR1 DFQATT, CDR2 SNEGSKA (reference sequence). The CDR3 is 11 residues long. Written as DNA, the CDR3 is TGCAGTGCCCAAGACAGTTACGGCTACACCTTC. Amino acid sequence: CSAQDSYGYTF.

The chain links TRBV7-9 to TRBJ1-1; D not resolved. CDR1 is SEHNR, CDR2 FQNEAQ, per germline (reference sequence). V was pared by 2 bases and J by 6 bases, with 4 bases between. This CDR3 has 11 amino acids. CDR3 in DNA: TGTGCCAGCAGCTTATGGGCTGAAGCTTTCTTT. Amino acids: CASSLWAEAFF.

A single count supports this clone. This chain links TRBV19 with TRBJ2-2; D gene ambiguous. This CDR3 contains 14 residues. The V and J ends lost 4 bases and 5 bases respectively, with 11 bases between them. In germline, CDR1 is LNHDA, CDR2 SQIVND (reference sequence). The CDR3 region has the DNA TGTGCCAGTAGTACCGTCGGCGGTACCGGGGAGCTGTTTTTT. Amino acids: CASSTVGGTGELFF.

The chain links TRBV9 to TRBJ2-3; 12 bases agree with TRBD2. The CDR3 is 17 amino acids. Trimming removed 3 bases from V and 4 bases from J; junction bases left unmatched: 9. Germline V gene data show CDR1 as SGDLS and CDR2 as YYNGEE. CDR3 loop: CASSATTSGGGADTQYF. In DNA, the CDR3 is TGTGCCAGCAGCGCGACGACTAGCGGGGGAGGGGCAGATACGCAGTATTTT.

The V gene is TRBV5-8, the J gene TRBJ2-1; the match to TRBD2 covers 11 bases. Germline trimming cut 3 bases from V and 7 bases from J; bases unmatched to any gene: 9. Germline V gene sequence: CDR1 SGHTS, CDR2 YDEGEE. CDR3 length equals 16 residues. The CDR3 here is CASSWSRLAGTNEQFF. The CDR3 nucleotides read TGTGCCAGCAGCTGGTCCCGACTAGCGGGAACAAATGAGCAGTTCTTC.

J is TRBJ1-1 and V is TRBV29-1; D remains unclear. Trimming took 7 bases from V and 5 from J, leaving 14 bases between them. Germline loops: CDR1 SQVTM, CDR2 ANQGSEA. This CDR3 is 12 amino acids long. CDR3 sequence: CSASRTRTEAFF. In DNA form, the CDR3 reads TGCAGCGCCAGTCGAACGAGGACTGAAGCTTTCTTT. The whole variable domain, remainder taken from reference TRBV29-1 and TRBJ1-1, is SAVISQKPSRDICQRGTSLTIQCQVDSQVTMMFWYRQQPGQSLTLIATANQGSEATYESGFVIDKFPISRPNLTFSTLTVSNMSPEDSSIYLCSASRTRTEAFFGQGTRLTVV.

The chain links TRBV29-1 to TRBJ1-5; 10 bases align to TRBD1. V lost 6 bases and J lost 6; bases outside the gene matches: 5. The length of the CDR3 is 13 residues. Germline values: CDR1 SQVTM, CDR2 ANQGSEA. The CDR3 DNA follows: TGCAGCGTGAGGGACAGGGGAGGTCAGCCCCAGCATTTT. Amino acid sequence: CSVRDRGGQPQHF. The full variable domain, its missing parts supplied by reference TRBV29-1 and TRBJ1-5, is SAVISQKPSRDICQRGTSLTIQCQVDSQVTMMFWYRQQPGQSLTLIATANQGSEATYESGFVIDKFPISRPNLTFSTLTVSNMSPEDSSIYLCSVRDRGGQPQHFGDGTRLSIL.

The CDR3 spells CASSLDFSLAKNIQYF. The CDR3, as DNA: TGTGCCAGCAGCTTAGATTTCAGCTTAGCCAAAAACATTCAGTACTTC. V usage is TRBV7-2 and J usage is TRBJ2-4; D gene unclear. The CDR3 is 16 amino acids. CDR1 is SGHTA, CDR2 FQGNSA, per germline. Trimming pared 1 base from V and 0 bases from J, leaving 10 bases between.

The chain carries TRBV14 and TRBJ2-5; 9 nucleotides match TRBD2. CDR3 length equals 19 residues. J was trimmed by 0 bases and V by 4 bases; bases with no gene match: 15. Germline CDR1 reads SGHDN; CDR2 reads FVKESK. The CDR3 region has the DNA TGTGCCAGCAGCCGTCGGGGTCTCCGGACTAGCGTATACCAAGAGACCCAGTACTTC. Encoded protein: CASSRRGLRTSVYQETQYF.

CDR3 DNA sequence: TGCGCCAGCAGCTACAGGGACGAGCAGTACTTC. It yields the protein CASSYRDEQYF. J is TRBJ2-7 and V is TRBV5-1, with a weak D call TRBD1 (6 bases). The length of the CDR3 is 11 residues. Germline V gene lookup returns CDR1 SGHRS and CDR2 YFSETQ. Trimming pared 3 bases from V and 5 bases from J, leaving 6 bases between.